A selection of T cell receptor beta chains follows, all from one sample in a study of regulatory T cells in long-lasting Graves disease. TCRdb re-called the multiplex PCR reads through MiXCR, storing one row per CDR3 protein. The sample contains roughly 490,000 distinct CDR3 sequences, under 25% of which appear only once. The sequencing here drew on peripheral blood mononuclear cells (PBMCs), taken when the disease was refractory, from a patient treated with antithyroid drugs. The origin of the receptors is a female donor with Graves disease. Both conserved end residues are part of each CDR3. A D gene is named only where the DNA matches it firmly. Size is omitted from some rows. Given values are once, few, many or a class for expanded clones.

D: .
J: TRBJ1-1
V: TRBV19
size: few
CDR3: CASSWGRDTEAFF
DNA: TGTGCCAGTAGTTGGGGGAGGGACACTGAAGCTTTCTTT

D: .
J: TRBJ2-7
V: TRBV29-1
size: .
CDR3: CSVEGSGRNEQYF
DNA: TGCAGCGTTGAAGGCTCGGGGAGGAACGAGCAGTACTTC

D: .
J: TRBJ1-4
V: TRBV9
size: .
CDR3: CASSVGLNPTNEKLFF
DNA: TGTGCCAGCAGCGTAGGCCTCAACCCAACTAATGAAAAACTGTTTTTT

D: .
J: TRBJ1-5
V: TRBV6-2/TRBV6-3
size: .
CDR3: CASSRDRLNQPQHF
DNA: TGTGCCAGCAGTCGAGACAGGCTAAATCAGCCCCAGCATTTT

D: TRBD1
J: TRBJ1-6
V: TRBV11-2
size: many
CDR3: CASSVDRGWNSPLHF
DNA: TGTGCCAGCAGCGTTGACAGGGGTTGGAATTCACCCCTCCACTTT

D: TRBD1
J: TRBJ1-1
V: TRBV7-3
size: .
CDR3: CASSLTRDRNTEAFF
DNA: TGTGCCAGCAGCTTAACCAGGGACAGAAACACTGAAGCTTTCTTT

D: .
J: TRBJ2-7
V: TRBV30
size: few
CDR3: CAWNGGPYEQYF
DNA: TGTGCCTGGAACGGCGGGCCCTACGAGCAGTACTTC

D: .
J: TRBJ2-7
V: TRBV15
size: many
CDR3: CATSRPIQGPYEQYF
DNA: TGTGCCACCAGCAGACCGATCCAAGGCCCCTACGAGCAGTACTTC

D: TRBD1
J: TRBJ2-2
V: TRBV28
size: many
CDR3: CASSSGQYTGELFF
DNA: TGTGCCAGCAGTTCGGGACAGTACACCGGGGAGCTGTTTTTT

D: .
J: TRBJ1-4
V: TRBV4-1
size: .
CDR3: CASSHPPTGRGEKLFF
DNA: TGCGCCAGCAGCCATCCCCCGACCGGACGGGGTGAAAAACTGTTTTTT

D: .
J: TRBJ2-1
V: TRBV11-3
size: .
CDR3: CASSPTGHEQFF
DNA: TGTGCCAGCAGCCCGACAGGCCATGAGCAGTTCTTC

D: .
J: TRBJ2-2
V: TRBV3-1
size: .
CDR3: CASSQDVGWGTGELFF
DNA: TGTGCCAGCAGCCAAGATGTGGGTTGGGGCACCGGGGAGCTGTTTTTT

D: .
J: TRBJ2-7
V: TRBV25-1
size: many
CDR3: CAPEPCYQSIRDISYEQYF
DNA: TGTGCCCCAGAGCCGTGCTACCAATCAATCCGGGACATCTCCTACGAGCAGTACTTC

D: .
J: TRBJ1-2
V: TRBV29-1
size: few
CDR3: CSVEEPNRDNFNYGYTF
DNA: TGCAGCGTTGAAGAGCCGAACCGGGACAATTTTAACTATGGCTACACCTTC

D: .
J: TRBJ1-2
V: TRBV7-2
size: few
CDR3: CASSLAAAEVYGYTF
DNA: TGTGCCAGCAGCTTAGCGGCGGCCGAGGTCTATGGCTACACCTTC

D: .
J: TRBJ1-2
V: TRBV7-9
size: .
CDR3: CASSLEGGLNYGYTF
DNA: TGTGCCAGCAGCTTAGAGGGGGGGCTAAACTATGGCTACACCTTC

D: .
J: TRBJ1-2
V: TRBV28
size: many
CDR3: CASSSRGETPEYGYTF
DNA: TGTGCCAGCAGTTCTCGGGGAGAGACCCCCGAGTATGGCTACACCTTC

D: .
J: TRBJ1-1
V: TRBV2
size: many
CDR3: CASSEGGEAFF
DNA: TGTGCCAGCAGTGAAGGGGGTGAAGCTTTCTTT

D: TRBD2
J: TRBJ2-3
V: TRBV12-3/TRBV12-4
size: .
CDR3: CASTLGLAGGMQYF
DNA: TGTGCCAGCACCCTCGGACTAGCGGGAGGAATGCAGTATTTT

D: TRBD1
J: TRBJ2-7
V: TRBV27
size: many
CDR3: CASSFSGTGGYEQYF
DNA: TGTGCCAGCAGTTTTTCCGGGACAGGGGGCTACGAGCAGTACTTC

D: .
J: TRBJ1-1
V: TRBV11-3
size: many
CDR3: CASSPNDNEAFF
DNA: TGTGCCAGCAGCCCTAACGACAATGAAGCTTTCTTT

D: .
J: TRBJ1-2
V: TRBV7-9
size: .
CDR3: CASSSDFYTF
DNA: TGTGCCAGCAGTTCCGACTTCTACACCTTC

D: .
J: TRBJ1-5
V: TRBV29-1
size: .
CDR3: CSVDLGTNSNQPQHF
DNA: TGCAGCGTTGATCTGGGGACAAATAGCAATCAGCCCCAGCATTTT

D: TRBD2
J: TRBJ2-4
V: TRBV5-1
size: many
CDR3: CASSLGSGRNKNIQYF
DNA: TGCGCCAGCAGCTTGGGTAGCGGGAGGAACAAAAACATTCAGTACTTC

D: .
J: TRBJ1-4
V: TRBV7-9
size: .
CDR3: CASSSGYIDEKLFF
DNA: TGTGCCAGCAGCTCAGGGTATATCGATGAAAAACTGTTTTTT

D: TRBD2
J: TRBJ2-4
V: TRBV13
size: few
CDR3: CASSPSRGRRLAKNIQYF
DNA: TGTGCCAGCAGCCCCTCGCGGGGGAGGCGTCTGGCCAAAAACATTCAGTACTTC

D: .
J: TRBJ2-7
V: TRBV6-2/TRBV6-3
size: few
CDR3: CASSYSGVLSYEQYF
DNA: TGTGCCAGCAGTTACAGCGGTGTTCTGTCCTACGAGCAGTACTTC

D: .
J: TRBJ2-5
V: TRBV7-2
size: few
CDR3: CASSQEGQDSYQETQYF
DNA: TGTGCCAGCAGCCAAGAGGGACAAGACTCGTACCAAGAGACCCAGTACTTC

D: TRBD1
J: TRBJ2-2
V: TRBV7-9
size: many
CDR3: CASSLTGGQENTGELFF
DNA: TGTGCCAGCAGCTTGACAGGCGGACAGGAGAACACCGGGGAGCTGTTTTTT

D: .
J: TRBJ2-7
V: TRBV6-5
size: many
CDR3: CASSYSGAPREQYF
DNA: TGTGCCAGCAGTTACTCCGGGGCACCGAGGGAGCAGTACTTC

D: .
J: TRBJ2-7
V: TRBV20-1
size: once
CDR3: CSARDISYEQYF
DNA: TGCAGTGCCAGGGACATCTCCTACGAGCAGTACTTC

D: .
J: TRBJ1-3
V: TRBV7-2
size: .
CDR3: CASSPFSADGNTIYF
DNA: TGTGCCAGCAGCCCGTTCTCGGCGGATGGAAACACCATATATTTT

D: TRBD2
J: TRBJ2-7
V: TRBV24-1
size: .
CDR3: CATSERTSGNSYEQYF
DNA: TGTGCCACCAGTGAGAGGACTAGCGGGAACTCCTACGAGCAGTACTTC

D: .
J: TRBJ2-7
V: TRBV30
size: few
CDR3: CAWSVSGSEQYF
DNA: TGTGCCTGGAGTGTCTCGGGGTCCGAGCAGTACTTC

D: TRBD2
J: TRBJ2-5
V: TRBV2
size: many
CDR3: CASRGRLAWVSETQYF
DNA: TGTGCCAGCAGGGGCAGACTAGCGTGGGTGTCGGAGACCCAGTACTTC

D: TRBD2
J: TRBJ2-5
V: TRBV7-3
size: .
CDR3: CASSLTSGGRGTQYF
DNA: TGTGCCAGCAGCCTGACTAGCGGGGGGCGAGGGACCCAGTACTTC

D: TRBD1
J: TRBJ2-7
V: TRBV20-1
size: few
CDR3: CSAPRRGGSDEQYF
DNA: TGCAGTGCTCCCCGTAGAGGGGGCTCAGACGAGCAGTACTTC

D: .
J: TRBJ2-2
V: TRBV6-1
size: many
CDR3: CASLSSGTGELFF
DNA: TGTGCCAGCCTCAGTTCGGGCACCGGGGAGCTGTTTTTT

D: .
J: TRBJ2-2
V: TRBV5-1
size: .
CDR3: CASNFFSALNTGELFF
DNA: TGCGCCAGCAACTTTTTCTCAGCCCTGAACACCGGGGAGCTGTTTTTT